These 12 T cell receptor beta chains were all obtained from the same sample, sequenced in a study of T cells after yellow fever vaccination. TCRdb re-called the 5' RACE reads with MiXCR, one entry per CDR3 protein. This table holds 350,000 to 450,000 distinct CDR3 sequences, roughly 6.2% found once. Sequencing was performed on PBMCs, taken 5 days after the yellow fever booster vaccination. The receptors stem from a man aged 30-40 years who received the YFV17D yellow fever vaccine.

The chain joins TRBV4-2 to TRBJ2-7; D is unclear. V was shortened by 0 bases and J by 2 bases, with 11 bases between the two germline ends. This CDR3 has 15 amino acids. Germline V CDR1 and CDR2: LGHNA, YNFKEQ. CDR3 residues: CASSQDETKPYEQYF. DNA for the CDR3: TGTGCCAGCAGCCAAGATGAGACGAAACCCTACGAGCAGTACTTC.

The rearrangement links TRBV19 to TRBJ2-6, with unresolved D. The CDR3 has 15 residues. Germline CDR1 is LNHDA and CDR2 is SQIVND (reference sequence). V was shortened by 4 bases and J by 0 bases, with 7 bases between the two germline ends. The CDR3 coding sequence is TGTGCCAGTAGTAAGGACGGCTCTGGGGCCAACGTCCTGACTTTC. This sequence encodes CASSKDGSGANVLTF.

Of note for this clonotype: At one end the junction does not follow the germline gene, possibly because of a read error. The chain uses TRBV20-1 and TRBJ2-3; D could derive from TRBD1 or TRBD2 (6 bases each). This CDR3 region has 16 residues. The germline gives CDR1 DFQATT, CDR2 SNEGSKA (reference sequence). The CDR3 bases are TGCTGTGCTAGAGATCAGTGGGGGGCGCGGGGAGATACGCAGTATTTT. Its translation is CCARDQWGARGDTQYF.

CDR3 DNA sequence: TGTGCCAGCAGCGTTCCGGGGCCCCGCACAGATACGCAGTATTTT. Translating gives CASSVPGPRTDTQYF. V and J are TRBV5-4 and TRBJ2-3, with D perhaps assigned TRBD1 or TRBD2 (5 bases each). The germline V and J ends were trimmed by 4 bases and 1 base, with 13 bases remaining between them. Germline V gives CDR1 SGHNT, CDR2 YYREEE (reference sequence). The CDR3 has 15 residues.

At least ten counts were recorded for this clonotype. The DNA for the CDR3 is TGTGCCAGCAGTGAACGGGGGATGATGGATTCACCCCTCCACTTT. As protein: CASSERGMMDSPLHF. This chain uses TRBV2 with TRBJ1-6, with a possible D match to TRBD1 (5 bases). V was pared by 2 bases and J by 8 bases, with 13 bases between. Per germline, CDR1 SNHLY and CDR2 FYNNEI. This CDR3 has 15 residues.

The chain is built from TRBV5-1 and TRBJ2-7; D uncertain. CDR3 length: 12 residues. Germline V CDR1 and CDR2: SGHRS, YFSETQ. V lost 3 bases and J lost 3, with 7 bases in between. The CDR3 region has the DNA TGCGCCAGCAGCTCCTCCTTCTACGAGCAGTACTTC. The encoded protein is CASSSSFYEQYF.

This clonotype was picked up many times. This chain links TRBV6-5 with TRBJ2-1, with D unclear. V lost 3 bases and J lost 6, with 12 bases in between. CDR3 length: 14 residues. Germline assignment: CDR1 MNHEY and CDR2 SVGAGI. In nucleotides, the CDR3 is TGTGCCAGCAGTTATATAGGGTATGGCAATGAGCAGTTCTTC. This sequence encodes CASSYIGYGNEQFF.

This clonotype was seen a handful of times. This chain connects TRBV5-1 to TRBJ2-5, with 10 nucleotides matching TRBD2. The germline V gene encodes CDR1 SGHRS and CDR2 YFSETQ. V trimming: 4 bases; J trimming: 4 bases; junction bases outside the gene matches: 4. The CDR3 is 14 amino acids. In nucleotides, the CDR3 is TGCGCCAGCAGCGCAAGGACTAGCGGAGAGACCCAGTACTTC. It specifies CASSARTSGETQYF.

The V and J genes are TRBV7-2 and TRBJ1-5; no definite D call. V was shortened by 8 bases and J by 9 bases, with 14 bases between the two germline ends. Per the germline V gene, CDR1 is SGHTA and CDR2 is FQGNSA. The CDR3 sequence is 12 residues long. Written as DNA, the CDR3 is TGTGCCAGCTCAGAACCCCTCGCGCCCCAGCATTTT. It codes for CASSEPLAPQHF.

This clonotype was detected a few times. The rearrangement links TRBV5-1 to TRBJ2-7; 8 nucleotides agree with TRBD1. The trim removed 1 base at V and 0 bases at J, leaving 6 bases unmatched. The germline V gene encodes CDR1 SGHRS and CDR2 YFSETQ. This CDR3 contains 16 residues. CDR3 protein: CASSLYRQGSSYEQYF. The CDR3 DNA reads TGCGCCAGCAGCTTGTATCGACAGGGGAGCTCCTACGAGCAGTACTTC.

This clonotype was counted a few times. The rearrangement links TRBV28 to TRBJ2-7, with 7 bases that match TRBD1. The CDR3 consists of 14 residues. The V segment lost 6 bases and the J segment 7 bases; nucleotides outside the gene matches: 12. Germline V gene data show CDR1 as MDHEN and CDR2 as SYDVKM. The CDR3 here is CASRTPGGSWEQYF. The CDR3 nucleotides are TGTGCCAGCAGGACCCCAGGGGGTTCTTGGGAGCAGTACTTC. Drawing the rest from reference TRBV28 and TRBJ2-7, the complete variable domain is DVKVTQSSRYLVKRTGEKVFLECVQDMDHENMFWYRQDPGLGLRLIYFSYDVKMKEKGDIPEGYSVSREKKERFSLILESASTNQTSMYLCASRTPGGSWEQYFGPGTRLTVT.

This clonotype was counted ten times or more. The chain carries TRBV6-2 or TRBV6-3 and TRBJ1-6; D gene uncertain. The ends were cut back, 2 bases at V and 10 bases at J, with 18 bases in the middle. Germline lookup yields CDR1 MNHEY and CDR2 SVGEGT. The length of the CDR3 is 16 residues. CDR3 amino acids: CASSYGSAKNGSPLHF. The CDR3 DNA follows: TGTGCCAGCAGTTACGGATCAGCTAAAAACGGGTCACCCCTCCACTTT.